The sequence of this TCR beta chain was determined in a study of T cells after yellow fever vaccination. Findings and limits, study-wide: Clones from primary vaccination mostly reappeared after the booster (around 96% CD4, just over 85% CD8). A faster peak, day 5 versus 15, was reached by the weaker secondary response.

Production of TCR cDNA was by 5'RACE template switching, which also added a universal primer site and UMIs. MiXCR, run by TCRdb on the 5' RACE reads, gives a single entry per CDR3 protein. The data contain 300,000 to 450,000 distinct CDR3 sequences, roughly 8.6% of them singletons. Concerning this clonotype: As yet, its antigen is unknown.

Trimming shortened V by 5 bases and J by 6 bases, and 14 bases separated the two germline ends. The germline V gene encodes CDR1 SEHNR and CDR2 FQNEAQ (reference sequence). The CDR3 is 13 amino acids. Specimen: PBMCs, collected about 41 days after the first yellow fever vaccination. The J gene is TRBJ2-7, the V gene TRBV7-9; the D gene could be TRBD1 or TRBD2 (5 bases each). The receptor's source is a man between 18 and 35 years old who received the YFV17D yellow fever vaccine. The CDR3 region has the DNA TGTGCCAGCAGCCCGGTATTTGGGGGCGAGCAGTACTTC. Translating it yields CASSPVFGGEQYF.